A single sample gave rise to the 5 T cell receptor beta chains below, sequenced in a study of regulatory T cells in long-lasting Graves disease. Both iRepertoire HTBI primers and Arm-PCR of CDR3 regions were used to build the TCR beta libraries. Each CDR3 protein gets one entry after TCRdb re-called the multiplex PCR reads with MiXCR. Here the sample spans some 370,000 distinct CDR3 sequences, 20% to 25% being singletons. Time point reported: persistent/refractory GD, antithyroid drugs over 5 years with positive TRAb. RNA from PBMCs was the source of the TCR library. The sequencing here drew on peripheral blood mononuclear cells (PBMCs), taken when the disease was refractory, from a patient treated with antithyroid drugs. All receptors derive from a woman aged 40 to 50 with Graves disease.

The chain recombines TRBV6-1 with TRBJ1-4; D call uncertain. The V gene lost 7 bases and the J gene lost 3 bases, with 9 bases spanning the gap. The CDR3 contains 13 residues. The V gene's germline CDR1 is MNHNS and CDR2 SASEGT. This chain's CDR3 is CASTGRSNEKLFF. For the CDR3, the DNA is TGTGCCAGCACTGGACGTTCTAATGAAAAACTGTTTTTT.

The chain links TRBV27 to TRBJ2-6, with D perhaps matching TRBD2 (5 bases). The V gene lost 3 bases and the J gene lost 3 bases, with 9 bases spanning the gap. This CDR3 has 15 amino acids. Germline loops: CDR1 MNHEY, CDR2 SMNVEV (reference sequence). The CDR3 DNA reads as TGTGCCAGCAGTTTGTCGGGGTTTGGGGCCAACGTCCTGACTTTC. Translating it yields CASSLSGFGANVLTF.

The chain carries TRBV19 and TRBJ2-2, with TRBD2 identical over 12 bases. V trimming: 5 bases; J trimming: 6 bases; junction bases outside the gene matches: 7. Germline CDR1 reads LNHDA; CDR2 reads SQIVND (reference sequence). This CDR3 is built from 16 residues. The CDR3 loop is CASSGLAGLYPGELFF. The CDR3 nucleotides read TGTGCCAGTAGTGGACTAGCGGGATTGTACCCCGGGGAGCTGTTTTTT.

This clonotype was seen a few times. The chain joins TRBV28 to TRBJ2-1, with TRBD1 identical over 9 bases. The CDR3 loop spans 15 amino acids. With V trimmed by 4 bases and J by 3 bases, 4 bases remained unmatched. Germline CDR1 reads MDHEN; CDR2 reads SYDVKM. CDR3 sequence (DNA): TGTGCCAGCAGTTGGGGGACAGGGATCTACAATGAGCAGTTCTTC. It is translated as CASSWGTGIYNEQFF.

This clonotype was counted many times. This chain uses TRBV28 with TRBJ1-5; D unresolved. The CDR3 is made up of 16 amino acids. The germline CDR1 and CDR2 sequences are MDHEN and SYDVKM. Trimming removed 2 bases from V and 0 bases from J, with 11 bases in between. In DNA, the CDR3 is TGTGCCAGCAGTTTAGGGCCAGTTAATAGCAATCAGCCCCAGCATTTT. Translated: CASSLGPVNSNQPQHF. Full variable domain (missing parts from reference TRBV28 and TRBJ1-5): DVKVTQSSRYLVKRTGEKVFLECVQDMDHENMFWYRQDPGLGLRLIYFSYDVKMKEKGDIPEGYSVSREKKERFSLILESASTNQTSMYLCASSLGPVNSNQPQHFGDGTRLSIL.